This T cell receptor (beta chain) is from a study of cytomegalovirus exposure and HLA in healthy donors. General study points: Reports showed the classifier diagnosing cytomegalovirus status with high specificity and sensitivity. Some TCR beta chains (over 150 of them) were listed as cytomegalovirus-associated.

As regards this clone: The antigen remains unidentified.

The CDR3 covers 13 residues. Trimming took 6 bases from V and 5 from J; bases not matched to a gene: 3. Germline-derived CDR1 and CDR2 are SGHVS and FNYEAQ. Researchers ran the PCR with 60 Vbeta and 13 Jbeta primers. Data came from immunoSEQ multiplex PCR; TCRdb stores just in-frame clones and leaves some out. The table lists 100,000 or so clones, 74% of them singletons. Sequencing input: PBMCs. The clonotype originates from a human donor in good health. The gene calls are TRBV7-6 and TRBJ1-4; 7 nucleotides align to TRBD1. The CDR3 loop reads CASSDRVNEKLFF. The CDR3 region has the DNA TGTGCCAGCAGTGACAGGGTGAATGAAAAACTGTTTTTT.